The T cell receptor (beta chain) under discussion was sequenced for a study of blood T cell repertoires in COVID-19. Study information: PBMCs, B-cell-depleted T cells, or T cells provided the cDNA or gDNA that made up the material.

The length of the CDR3 is 11 residues. Germline-derived CDR1 and CDR2 are LNHDA and SQIVND (reference sequence). Trimming took off 4 bases at V and 5 bases at J, with 5 bases between the two ends. The table came from immunoSEQ multiplex PCR; TCRdb's copy has only in-frame clones and leaves some out. The sample lists around 220,000 clones, about 88% occurring once. The J gene is TRBJ1-1, the V gene TRBV19, with D hard to call. The specimen sequenced was peripheral blood. The TCR was taken from a man in his forties with active or convalescent COVID-19. The CDR3, as DNA: TGTGCCAGTAGTACGGGGACTGAAGCTTTCTTT. Translated, it gives CASSTGTEAFF.